The table lists the clone carrying this T cell receptor beta chain with a few counts. Antigen: not known. One end of the junction does not line up with germline, which may come from a read error. This entry belongs to a study of neurological immune-mediated disorders. Regarding the study as a whole: The study found the most TCR clonal expansion in HTLV-1-associated myelopathy and the least in multiple sclerosis, below healthy controls.

Germline lookup yields CDR1 GTSNPN and CDR2 SVGIG (reference sequence). The CDR3 sequence is 12 residues long. Time point denoted: longitudinal time-point 1 (baseline). A total of 2 million PBMCs stored at -80 degrees C provided the unsorted libraries. 5'RACE with 10-nucleotide random UMIs produced the cDNA. TCRdb processed the 5' RACE reads anew with MiXCR; each CDR3 protein has one entry. Of about 60,000 distinct CDR3 sequences listed, over 8.5% are singletons. Sequencing was performed on PBMCs. The origin of this receptor is a male donor with HTLV-1-associated myelopathy (HAM/TSP). The rearrangement joins TRBV30 to TRBJ2-7; TRBD1 is a possible D gene (6 bases). The CDR3 bases are TGTGCCTGGAGTGTAAGAACAGGGCCGCACGTCTTC. It encodes CAWSVRTGPHVF.